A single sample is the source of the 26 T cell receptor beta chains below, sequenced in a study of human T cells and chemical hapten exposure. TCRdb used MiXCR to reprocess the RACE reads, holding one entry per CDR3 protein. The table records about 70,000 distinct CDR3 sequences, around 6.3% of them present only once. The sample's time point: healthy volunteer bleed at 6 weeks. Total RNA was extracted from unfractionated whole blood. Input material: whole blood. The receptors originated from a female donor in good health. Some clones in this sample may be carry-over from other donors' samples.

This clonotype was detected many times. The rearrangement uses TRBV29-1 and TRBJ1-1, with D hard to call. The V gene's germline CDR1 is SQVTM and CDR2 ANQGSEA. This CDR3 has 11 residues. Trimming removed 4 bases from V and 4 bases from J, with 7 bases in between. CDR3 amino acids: CSVGESTEAFF. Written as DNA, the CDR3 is TGCAGCGTTGGAGAATCCACTGAAGCTTTCTTT.

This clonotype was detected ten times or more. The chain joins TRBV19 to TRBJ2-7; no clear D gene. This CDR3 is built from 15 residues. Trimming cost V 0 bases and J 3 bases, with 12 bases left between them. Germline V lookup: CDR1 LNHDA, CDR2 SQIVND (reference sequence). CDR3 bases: TGTGCCAGTAGTATAGACAGCGTTTTGGGCTACGAGCAGTACTTC. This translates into CASSIDSVLGYEQYF.

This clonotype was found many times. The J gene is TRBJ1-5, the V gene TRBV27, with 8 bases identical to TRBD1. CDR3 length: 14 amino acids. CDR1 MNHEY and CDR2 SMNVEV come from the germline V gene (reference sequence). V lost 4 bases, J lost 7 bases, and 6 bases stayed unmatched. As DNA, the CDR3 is TGTGCCAGCAGTTCGGACAGGGCAATACAGCCCCAGCATTTT. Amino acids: CASSSDRAIQPQHF.

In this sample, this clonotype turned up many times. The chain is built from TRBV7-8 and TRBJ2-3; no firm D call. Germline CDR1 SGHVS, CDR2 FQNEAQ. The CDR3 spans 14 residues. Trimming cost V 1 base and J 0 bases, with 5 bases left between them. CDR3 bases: TGTGCCAGCAGCTTAGTTAGCAGCACAGATACGCAGTATTTT. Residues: CASSLVSSTDTQYF.

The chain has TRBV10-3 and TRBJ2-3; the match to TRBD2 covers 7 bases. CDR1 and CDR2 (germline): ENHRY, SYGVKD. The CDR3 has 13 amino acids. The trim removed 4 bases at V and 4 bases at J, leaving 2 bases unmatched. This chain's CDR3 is CAISGGGSDTQYF. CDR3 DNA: TGTGCCATCAGTGGGGGGGGTTCAGATACGCAGTATTTT.

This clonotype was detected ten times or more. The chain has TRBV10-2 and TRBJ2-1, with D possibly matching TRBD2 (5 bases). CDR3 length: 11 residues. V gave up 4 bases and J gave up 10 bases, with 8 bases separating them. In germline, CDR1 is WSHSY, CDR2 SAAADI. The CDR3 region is CASSVGEEQFF. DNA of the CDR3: TGCGCCAGCAGTGTTGGGGAGGAGCAGTTCTTC.

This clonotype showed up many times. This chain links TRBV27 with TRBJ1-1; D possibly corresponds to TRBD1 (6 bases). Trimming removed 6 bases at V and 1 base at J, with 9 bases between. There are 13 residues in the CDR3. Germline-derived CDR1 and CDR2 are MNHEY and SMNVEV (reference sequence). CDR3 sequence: CASRGQKNTEAFF. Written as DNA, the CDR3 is TGTGCCAGCAGAGGACAGAAGAACACTGAAGCTTTCTTT.

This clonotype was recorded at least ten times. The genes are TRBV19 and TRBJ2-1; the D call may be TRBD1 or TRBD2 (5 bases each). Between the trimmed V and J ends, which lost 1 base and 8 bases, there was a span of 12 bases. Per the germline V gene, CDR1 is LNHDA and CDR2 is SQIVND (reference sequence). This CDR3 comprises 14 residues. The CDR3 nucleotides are TGTGCCAGTAGTATAGGGACCGGGACCGATGAGCAGTTCTTC. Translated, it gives CASSIGTGTDEQFF.

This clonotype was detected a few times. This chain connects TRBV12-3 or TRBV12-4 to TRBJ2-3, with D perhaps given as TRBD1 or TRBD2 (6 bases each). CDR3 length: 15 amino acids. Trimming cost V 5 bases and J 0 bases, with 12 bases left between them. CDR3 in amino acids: CASSQQGTSTDTQYF. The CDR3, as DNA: TGTGCCAGCAGTCAGCAGGGGACTAGCACAGATACGCAGTATTTT.

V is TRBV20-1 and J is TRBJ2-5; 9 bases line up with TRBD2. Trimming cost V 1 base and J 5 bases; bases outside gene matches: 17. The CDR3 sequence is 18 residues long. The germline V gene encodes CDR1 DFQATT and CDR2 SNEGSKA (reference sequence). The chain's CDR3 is CSARAPLFSGRSKETQYF. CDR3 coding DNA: TGCAGTGCTAGAGCCCCCTTATTTAGCGGGAGATCGAAGGAGACCCAGTACTTC.

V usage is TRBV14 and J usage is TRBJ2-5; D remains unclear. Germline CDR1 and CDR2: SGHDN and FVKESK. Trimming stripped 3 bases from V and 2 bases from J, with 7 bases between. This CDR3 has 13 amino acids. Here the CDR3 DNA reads TGTGCCAGCAGCCAGCAGATTCAAGAGACCCAGTACTTC. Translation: CASSQQIQETQYF.

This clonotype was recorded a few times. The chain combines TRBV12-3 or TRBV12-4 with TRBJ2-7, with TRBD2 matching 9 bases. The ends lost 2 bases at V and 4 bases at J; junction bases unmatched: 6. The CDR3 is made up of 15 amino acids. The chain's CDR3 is CASSLSFSGSYEQYF. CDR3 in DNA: TGTGCCAGCAGTTTAAGTTTTAGCGGGAGTTACGAGCAGTACTTC.

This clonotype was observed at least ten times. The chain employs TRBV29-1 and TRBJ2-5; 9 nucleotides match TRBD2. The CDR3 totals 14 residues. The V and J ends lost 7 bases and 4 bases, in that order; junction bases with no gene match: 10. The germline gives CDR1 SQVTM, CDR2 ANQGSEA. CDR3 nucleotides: TGCAGCGGACGTAGCGGGAGCGGGGGAGAGACCCAGTACTTC. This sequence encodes CSGRSGSGGETQYF.

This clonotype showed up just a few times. The CDR3 region is CSVETRGQTEAFF. The DNA of the CDR3 is TGCAGCGTTGAGACCAGGGGGCAAACTGAAGCTTTCTTT. The gene calls are TRBV29-1 and TRBJ1-1; 8 bases are a match to TRBD1. Per the germline V gene, CDR1 is SQVTM and CDR2 is ANQGSEA. The CDR3 length is 13 residues. The J segment lost 5 bases and the V segment lost 3 bases, leaving 5 bases of the junction unmatched.

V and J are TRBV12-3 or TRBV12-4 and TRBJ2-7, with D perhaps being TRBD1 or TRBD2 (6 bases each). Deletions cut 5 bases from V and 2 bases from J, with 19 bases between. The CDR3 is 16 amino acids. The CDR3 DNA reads TGTGCCAGCAGTCCCAGGGGCGGGAAGCCTGCCTACGAGCAGTACTTC. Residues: CASSPRGGKPAYEQYF.

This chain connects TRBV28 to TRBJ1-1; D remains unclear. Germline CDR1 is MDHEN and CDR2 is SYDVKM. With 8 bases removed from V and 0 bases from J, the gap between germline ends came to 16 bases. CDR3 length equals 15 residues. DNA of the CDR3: TGTGCCAGCGCTCACGTTTTGGATATGAACACTGAAGCTTTCTTT. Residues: CASAHVLDMNTEAFF.

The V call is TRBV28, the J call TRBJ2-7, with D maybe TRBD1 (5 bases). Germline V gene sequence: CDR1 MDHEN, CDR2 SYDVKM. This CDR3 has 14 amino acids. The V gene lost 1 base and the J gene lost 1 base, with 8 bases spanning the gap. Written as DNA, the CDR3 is TGTGCCAGCAGTTTATTGACAGCTTCCTACGAGCAGTACTTC. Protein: CASSLLTASYEQYF.

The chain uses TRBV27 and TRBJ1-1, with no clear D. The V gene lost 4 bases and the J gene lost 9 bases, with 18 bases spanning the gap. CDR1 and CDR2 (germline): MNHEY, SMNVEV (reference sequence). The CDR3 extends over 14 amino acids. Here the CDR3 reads CASSSSLRTVKAFF. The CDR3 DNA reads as TGTGCCAGCAGTTCAAGTTTAAGGACGGTGAAAGCTTTCTTT.

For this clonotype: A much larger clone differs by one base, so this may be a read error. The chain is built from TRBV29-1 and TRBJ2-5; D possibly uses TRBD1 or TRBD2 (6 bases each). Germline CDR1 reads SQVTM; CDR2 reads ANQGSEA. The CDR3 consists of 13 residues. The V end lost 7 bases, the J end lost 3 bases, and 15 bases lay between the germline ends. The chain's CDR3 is CSAKMEGEETQYF. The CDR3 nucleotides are TGCAGCGCAAAGATGGAGGGGGAAGAGACCCAGTACTTC.

The CDR3 DNA is TGCGCCAGCAGCTCAGGGGTCAGCTCTGGAAACACCATATATTTT. Translated: CASSSGVSSGNTIYF. The chain joins TRBV5-1 to TRBJ1-3; perhaps TRBD1 as D (6 bases). This CDR3 spans 15 amino acids. The V end lost 3 bases, the J end lost 0 bases, and 10 bases lay between the germline ends. The germline CDR1 and CDR2 sequences are SGHRS and YFSETQ.

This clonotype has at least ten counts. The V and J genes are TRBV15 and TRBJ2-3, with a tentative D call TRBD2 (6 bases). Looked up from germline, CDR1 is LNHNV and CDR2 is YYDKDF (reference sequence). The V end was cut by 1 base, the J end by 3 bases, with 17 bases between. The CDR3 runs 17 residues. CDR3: CATSRGKAGRATDTQYF. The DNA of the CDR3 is TGTGCCACCAGCAGAGGAAAAGCGGGCCGGGCAACAGATACGCAGTATTTT.

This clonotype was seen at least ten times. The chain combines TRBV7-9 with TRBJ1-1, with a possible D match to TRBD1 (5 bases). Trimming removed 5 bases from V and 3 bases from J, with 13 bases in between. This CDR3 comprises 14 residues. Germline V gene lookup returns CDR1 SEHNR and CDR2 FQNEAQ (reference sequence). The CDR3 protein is CASSLKAGHTEAFF. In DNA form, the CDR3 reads TGTGCCAGCAGCCTTAAGGCAGGGCACACTGAAGCTTTCTTT.

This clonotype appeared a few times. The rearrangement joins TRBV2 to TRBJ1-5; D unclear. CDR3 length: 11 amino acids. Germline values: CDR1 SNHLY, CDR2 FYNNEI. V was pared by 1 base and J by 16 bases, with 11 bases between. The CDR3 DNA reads TGTGCCAGCAGTGAAGAAGGCAGGAAACATTTT. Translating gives CASSEEGRKHF.

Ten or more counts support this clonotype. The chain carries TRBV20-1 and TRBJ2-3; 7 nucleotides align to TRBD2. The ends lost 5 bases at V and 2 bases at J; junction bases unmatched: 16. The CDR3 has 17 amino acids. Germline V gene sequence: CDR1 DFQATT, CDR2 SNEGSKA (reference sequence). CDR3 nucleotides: TGCAGTGCTTCCACCAAACTAGCGAGCAAAGACACAGATACGCAGTATTTT. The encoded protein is CSASTKLASKDTDTQYF.

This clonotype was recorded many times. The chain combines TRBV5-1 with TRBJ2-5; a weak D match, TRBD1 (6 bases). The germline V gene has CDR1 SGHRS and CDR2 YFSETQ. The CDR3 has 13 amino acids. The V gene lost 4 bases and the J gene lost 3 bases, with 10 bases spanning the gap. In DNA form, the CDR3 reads TGCGCCAGCAGCGATGGACAGAAAGAGACCCAGTACTTC. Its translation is CASSDGQKETQYF.

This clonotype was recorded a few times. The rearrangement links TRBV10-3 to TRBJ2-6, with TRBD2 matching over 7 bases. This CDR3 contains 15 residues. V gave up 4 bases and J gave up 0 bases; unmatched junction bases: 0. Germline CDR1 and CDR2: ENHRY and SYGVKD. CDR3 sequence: CAISVAGSGANVLTF. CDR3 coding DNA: TGTGCCATCAGTGTAGCGGGCTCTGGGGCCAACGTCCTGACTTTC.